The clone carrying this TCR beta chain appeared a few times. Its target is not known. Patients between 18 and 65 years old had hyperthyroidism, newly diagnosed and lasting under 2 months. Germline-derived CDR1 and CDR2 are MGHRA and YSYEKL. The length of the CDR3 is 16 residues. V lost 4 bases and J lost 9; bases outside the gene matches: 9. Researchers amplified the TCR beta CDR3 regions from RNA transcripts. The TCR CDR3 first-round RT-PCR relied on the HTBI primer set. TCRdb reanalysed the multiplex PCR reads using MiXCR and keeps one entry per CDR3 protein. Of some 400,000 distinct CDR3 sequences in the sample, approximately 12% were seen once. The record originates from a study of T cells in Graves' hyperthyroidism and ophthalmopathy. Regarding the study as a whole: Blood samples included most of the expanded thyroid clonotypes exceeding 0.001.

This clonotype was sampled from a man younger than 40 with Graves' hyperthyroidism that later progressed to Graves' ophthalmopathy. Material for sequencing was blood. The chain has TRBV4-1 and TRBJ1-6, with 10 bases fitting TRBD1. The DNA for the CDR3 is TGCGCCAGCAGCCGAAGTCGACAGGGGGCCGCTTCACCCCTCCACTTT. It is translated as CASSRSRQGAASPLHF.